These T cell receptor beta chains were read from a single sample in a study. Libraries were prepared by immunoSEQ multiplex PCR; TCRdb keeps only in-frame clonotypes and omits some of them. The data show some 68,000 clones, with 80% to 95% seen just once and 3.5% to 5.5% held by the top ten. Material for sequencing was PBMCs. All receptors derive from a man aged 40-50 years with rheumatoid arthritis. The CDR3 runs from the conserved cysteine through the conserved F or W. A D gene is named only where the DNA matches it firmly. Part of the rows lack a size; the others show once, few, many or a class for expanded clones.

J gene,clone size,V gene,D gene,CDR3 protein,CDR3 DNA
TRBJ2-7,.,TRBV30,.,CAWSVSGGGYEQYF,TGTGCCTGGAGTGTATCAGGAGGGGGGTACGAGCAGTACTTC
TRBJ2-3,.,TRBV4-3,TRBD2,CASSQDWRTSGMGVDTQYF,TGCGCCAGCAGCCAAGATTGGCGGACTAGCGGGATGGGAGTAGATACGCAGTATTTT
TRBJ2-7,once,TRBV6-5,.,CASSYSQGYEQYF,TGTGCCAGCAGTTACTCGCAGGGCTACGAGCAGTACTTC
TRBJ1-5,.,TRBV9,.,CASSVESSPHQPQHF,TGTGCCAGCAGCGTAGAGTCCTCCCCACATCAGCCCCAGCATTTT
TRBJ1-5,few,TRBV18,TRBD1,CASSPTGRNQPQHF,TGTGCCAGCTCACCGACAGGGCGCAATCAGCCCCAGCATTTT
TRBJ1-3,.,TRBV7-2,.,CASSLGPGDGNTIYF,TGTGCCAGCAGCTTAGGCCCAGGGGATGGAAACACCATATATTTT
TRBJ2-1,.,TRBV9,.,CASRESQTGDNEQFF,TGTGCCAGCAGAGAAAGTCAGACAGGAGACAATGAGCAGTTCTTC
TRBJ1-1,.,TRBV7-8,TRBD1,CASSQGQGFYVRTEAFF,TGTGCCAGCAGCCAGGGACAGGGGTTTTATGTACGGACTGAAGCTTTCTTT
TRBJ1-2,.,TRBV19,.,CASSSIRDTRTNYGYTF,TGTGCCAGTAGTTCCATCCGGGACACTCGCACTAACTATGGCTACACCTTC
TRBJ1-1,few,TRBV5-1,.,CASSLAENTEAFF,TGCGCCAGCAGCTTGGCGGAGAACACTGAAGCTTTCTTT